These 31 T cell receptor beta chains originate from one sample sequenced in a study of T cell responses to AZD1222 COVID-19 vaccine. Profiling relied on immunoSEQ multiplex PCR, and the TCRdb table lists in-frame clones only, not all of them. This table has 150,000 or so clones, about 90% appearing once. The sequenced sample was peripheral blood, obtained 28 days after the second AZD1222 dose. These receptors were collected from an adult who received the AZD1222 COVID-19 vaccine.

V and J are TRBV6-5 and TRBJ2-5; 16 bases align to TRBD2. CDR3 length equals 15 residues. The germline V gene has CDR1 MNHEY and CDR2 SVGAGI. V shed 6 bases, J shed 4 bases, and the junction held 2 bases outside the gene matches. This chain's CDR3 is CASRGLAGGRETQYF. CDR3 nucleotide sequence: TGTGCCAGCAGGGGACTAGCGGGGGGGCGAGAGACCCAGTACTTC.

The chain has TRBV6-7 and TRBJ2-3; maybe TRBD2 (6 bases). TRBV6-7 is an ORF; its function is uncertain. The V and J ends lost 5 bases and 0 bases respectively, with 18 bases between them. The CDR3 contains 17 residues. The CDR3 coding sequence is TGTGCCAGCAGTGATGCTAGGTGGAGGGATAGCACAGATACGCAGTATTTT. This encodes CASSDARWRDSTDTQYF.

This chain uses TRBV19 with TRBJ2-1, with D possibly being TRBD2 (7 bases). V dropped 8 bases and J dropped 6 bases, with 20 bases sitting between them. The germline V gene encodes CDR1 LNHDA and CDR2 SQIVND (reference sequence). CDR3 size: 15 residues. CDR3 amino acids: CASSGRGGGINEQFF. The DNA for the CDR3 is TGTGCCAGTTCGGGTAGGGGCGGGGGCATCAATGAGCAGTTCTTC. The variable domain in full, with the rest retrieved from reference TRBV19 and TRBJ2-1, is DGGITQSPKYLFRKEGQNVTLSCEQNLNHDAMYWYRQDPGQGLRLIYYSQIVNDFQKGDIAEGYSVSREKKESFPLTVTSAQKNPTAFYLCASSGRGGGINEQFFGPGTRLTVL.

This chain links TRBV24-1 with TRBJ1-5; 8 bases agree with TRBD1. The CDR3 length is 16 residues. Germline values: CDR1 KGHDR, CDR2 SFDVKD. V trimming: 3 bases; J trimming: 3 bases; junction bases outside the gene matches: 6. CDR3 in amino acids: CATSDTQGGNNQPQHF. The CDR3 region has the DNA TGTGCCACCAGTGATACACAGGGGGGCAACAATCAGCCCCAGCATTTT.

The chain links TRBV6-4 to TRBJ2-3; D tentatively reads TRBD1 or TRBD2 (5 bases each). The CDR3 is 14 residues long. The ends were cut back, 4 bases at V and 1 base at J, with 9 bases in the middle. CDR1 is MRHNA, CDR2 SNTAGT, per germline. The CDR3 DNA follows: TGTGCCAGCAGTGCTCTGGGGGGCACAGATACGCAGTATTTT. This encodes CASSALGGTDTQYF.

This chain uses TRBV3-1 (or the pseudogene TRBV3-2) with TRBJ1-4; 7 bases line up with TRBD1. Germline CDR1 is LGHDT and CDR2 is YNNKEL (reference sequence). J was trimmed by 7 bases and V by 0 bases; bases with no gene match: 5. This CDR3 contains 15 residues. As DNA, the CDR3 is TGTGCCAGCAGCCAAGATCAGGCAGGGGGTGAAAAACTGTTTTTT. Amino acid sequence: CASSQDQAGGEKLFF.

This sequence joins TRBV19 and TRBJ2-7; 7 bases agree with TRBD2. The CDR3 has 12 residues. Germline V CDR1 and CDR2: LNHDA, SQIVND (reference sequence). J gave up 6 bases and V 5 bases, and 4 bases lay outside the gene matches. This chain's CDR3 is CASSLTSSEQYF. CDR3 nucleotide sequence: TGTGCCAGTAGTCTGACTAGCAGCGAGCAGTACTTC.

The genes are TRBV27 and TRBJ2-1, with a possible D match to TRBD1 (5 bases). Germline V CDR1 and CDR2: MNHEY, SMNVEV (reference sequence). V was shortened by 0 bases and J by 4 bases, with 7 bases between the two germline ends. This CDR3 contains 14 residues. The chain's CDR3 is CASSLSAGYNEQFF. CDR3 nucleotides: TGTGCCAGCAGTTTATCGGCAGGGTACAATGAGCAGTTCTTC.

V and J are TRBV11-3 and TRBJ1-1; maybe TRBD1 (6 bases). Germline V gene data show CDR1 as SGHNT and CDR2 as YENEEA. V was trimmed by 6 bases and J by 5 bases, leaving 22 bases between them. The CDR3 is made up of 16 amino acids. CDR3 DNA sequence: TGTGCCAGCAGAAGTAAGGGTGGGGGCCCGGGGACTGAAGCTTTCTTT. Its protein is CASRSKGGGPGTEAFF.

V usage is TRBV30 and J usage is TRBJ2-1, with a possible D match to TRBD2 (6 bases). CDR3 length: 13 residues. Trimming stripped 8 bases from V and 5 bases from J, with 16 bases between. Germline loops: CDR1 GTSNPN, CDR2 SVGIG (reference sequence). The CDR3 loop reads CASATRTNNEQFF. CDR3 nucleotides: TGTGCCAGTGCGACTAGGACTAACAATGAGCAGTTCTTC.

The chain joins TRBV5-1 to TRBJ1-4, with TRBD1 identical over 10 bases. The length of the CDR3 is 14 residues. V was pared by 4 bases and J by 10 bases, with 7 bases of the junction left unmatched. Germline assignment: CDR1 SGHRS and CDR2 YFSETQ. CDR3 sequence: CASSPGQGGIKLFF. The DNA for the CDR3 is TGCGCCAGCAGCCCCGGACAGGGGGGGATAAAACTGTTTTTT.

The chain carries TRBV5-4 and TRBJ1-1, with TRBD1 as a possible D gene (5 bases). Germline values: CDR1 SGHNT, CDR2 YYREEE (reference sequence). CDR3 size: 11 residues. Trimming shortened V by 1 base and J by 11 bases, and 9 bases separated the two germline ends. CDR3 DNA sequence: TGTGCCAGCAGCTTGCTAGGGGAGGCTTTCTTT. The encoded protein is CASSLLGEAFF. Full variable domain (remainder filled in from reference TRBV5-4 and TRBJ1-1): ETGVTQSPTHLIKTRGQQVTLRCSSQSGHNTVSWYQQALGQGPQFIFQYYREEENGRGNFPPRFSGLQFPNYSSELNVNALELDDSALYLCASSLLGEAFFGQGTRLTVV.

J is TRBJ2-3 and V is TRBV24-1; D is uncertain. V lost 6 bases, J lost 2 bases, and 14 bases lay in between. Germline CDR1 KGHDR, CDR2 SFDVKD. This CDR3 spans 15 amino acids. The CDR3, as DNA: TGTGCCACCAGTTTTGGCCAGCCGAACACAGATACGCAGTATTTT. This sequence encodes CATSFGQPNTDTQYF.

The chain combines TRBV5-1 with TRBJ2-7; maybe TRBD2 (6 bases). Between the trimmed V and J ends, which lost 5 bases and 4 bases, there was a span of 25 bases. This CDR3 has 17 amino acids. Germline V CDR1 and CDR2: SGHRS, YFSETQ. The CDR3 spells CASSMFSGWDAGYEQYF. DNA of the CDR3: TGCGCCAGCAGTATGTTTAGCGGCTGGGACGCAGGGTACGAGCAGTACTTC.

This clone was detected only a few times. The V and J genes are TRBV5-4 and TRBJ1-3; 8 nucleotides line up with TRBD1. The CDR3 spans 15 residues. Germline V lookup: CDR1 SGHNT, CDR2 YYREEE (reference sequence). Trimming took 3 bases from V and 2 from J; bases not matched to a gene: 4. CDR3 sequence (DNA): TGTGCCAGCAGCTCCCGGACAGGGCCTGGAAACACCATATATTTT. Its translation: CASSSRTGPGNTIYF.

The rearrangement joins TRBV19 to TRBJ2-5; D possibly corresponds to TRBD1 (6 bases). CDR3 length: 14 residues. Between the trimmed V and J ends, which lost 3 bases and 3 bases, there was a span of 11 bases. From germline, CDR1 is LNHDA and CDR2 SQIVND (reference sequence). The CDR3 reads CASSIGQTKETQYF. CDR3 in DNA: TGTGCCAGTAGTATCGGACAGACAAAAGAGACCCAGTACTTC.

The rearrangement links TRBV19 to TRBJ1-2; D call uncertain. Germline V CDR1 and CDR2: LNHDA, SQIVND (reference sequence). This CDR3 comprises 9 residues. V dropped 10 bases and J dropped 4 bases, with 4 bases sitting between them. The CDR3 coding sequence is TGTGCCAACCTCTATGGCTACACCTTC. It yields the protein CANLYGYTF. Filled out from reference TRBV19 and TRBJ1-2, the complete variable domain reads DGGITQSPKYLFRKEGQNVTLSCEQNLNHDAMYWYRQDPGQGLRLIYYSQIVNDFQKGDIAEGYSVSREKKESFPLTVTSAQKNPTAFYLCANLYGYTFGSGTRLTVV.

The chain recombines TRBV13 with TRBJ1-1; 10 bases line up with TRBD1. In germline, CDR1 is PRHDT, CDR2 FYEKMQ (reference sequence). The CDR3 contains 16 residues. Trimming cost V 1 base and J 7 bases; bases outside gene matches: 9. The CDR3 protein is CASSLARTGGSDEAFF. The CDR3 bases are TGTGCCAGCAGCTTAGCCAGGACAGGGGGGTCTGATGAAGCTTTCTTT.

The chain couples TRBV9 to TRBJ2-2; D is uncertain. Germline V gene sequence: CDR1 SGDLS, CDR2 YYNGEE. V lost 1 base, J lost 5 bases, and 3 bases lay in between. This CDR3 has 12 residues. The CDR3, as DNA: TGTGCCAGCAGCGTATCTACCGGGGAGCTGTTTTTT. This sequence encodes CASSVSTGELFF.

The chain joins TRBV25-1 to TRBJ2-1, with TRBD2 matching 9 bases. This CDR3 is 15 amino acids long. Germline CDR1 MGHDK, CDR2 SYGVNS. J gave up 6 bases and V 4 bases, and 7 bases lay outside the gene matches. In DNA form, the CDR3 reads TGTGCCAGCAGTGGGGGACTAGCCGCAAGCAATGAGCAGTTCTTC. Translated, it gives CASSGGLAASNEQFF.

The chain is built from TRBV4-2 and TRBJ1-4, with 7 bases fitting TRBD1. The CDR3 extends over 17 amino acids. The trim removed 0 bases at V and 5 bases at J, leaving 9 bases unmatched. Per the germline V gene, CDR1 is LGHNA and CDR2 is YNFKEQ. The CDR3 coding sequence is TGTGCCAGCAGCCAAGAACAGGGGCGGGGCCCAAATGAAAAACTGTTTTTT. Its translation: CASSQEQGRGPNEKLFF.

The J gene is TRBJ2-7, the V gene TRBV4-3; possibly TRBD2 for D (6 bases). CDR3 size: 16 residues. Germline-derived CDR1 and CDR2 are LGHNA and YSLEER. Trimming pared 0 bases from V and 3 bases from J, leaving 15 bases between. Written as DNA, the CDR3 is TGCGCCAGCAGCCAAGATTGGGAACAGCGGGTCTACGAGCAGTACTTC. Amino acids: CASSQDWEQRVYEQYF.

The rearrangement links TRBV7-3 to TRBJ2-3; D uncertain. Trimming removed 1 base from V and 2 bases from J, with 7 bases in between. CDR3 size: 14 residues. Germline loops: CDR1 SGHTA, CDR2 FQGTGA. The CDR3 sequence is CASSLMGITDTQYF. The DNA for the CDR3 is TGTGCCAGCAGCTTAATGGGGATCACAGATACGCAGTATTTT.

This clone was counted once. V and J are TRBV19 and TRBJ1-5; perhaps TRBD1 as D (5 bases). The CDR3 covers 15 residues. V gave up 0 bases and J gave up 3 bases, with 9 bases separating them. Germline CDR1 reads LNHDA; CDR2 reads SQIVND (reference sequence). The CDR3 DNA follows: TGTGCCAGTAGTATAGAATCAGGGTTCAATCAGCCCCAGCATTTT. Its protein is CASSIESGFNQPQHF. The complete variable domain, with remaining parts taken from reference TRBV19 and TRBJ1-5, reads DGGITQSPKYLFRKEGQNVTLSCEQNLNHDAMYWYRQDPGQGLRLIYYSQIVNDFQKGDIAEGYSVSREKKESFPLTVTSAQKNPTAFYLCASSIESGFNQPQHFGDGTRLSIL.

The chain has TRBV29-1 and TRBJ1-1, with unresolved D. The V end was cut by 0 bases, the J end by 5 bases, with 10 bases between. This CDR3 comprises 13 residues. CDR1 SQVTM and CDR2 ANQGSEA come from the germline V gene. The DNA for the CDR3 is TGCAGCGTTGAAGAGCGGGGTGGGACTGAAGCTTTCTTT. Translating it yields CSVEERGGTEAFF.

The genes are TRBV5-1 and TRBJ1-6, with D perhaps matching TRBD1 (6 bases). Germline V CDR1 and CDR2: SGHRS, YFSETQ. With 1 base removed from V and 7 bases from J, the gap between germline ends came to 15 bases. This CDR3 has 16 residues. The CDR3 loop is CASSLYSGRGNSPLHF. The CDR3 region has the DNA TGCGCCAGCAGCTTGTACTCCGGCAGGGGAAATTCACCCCTCCACTTT.

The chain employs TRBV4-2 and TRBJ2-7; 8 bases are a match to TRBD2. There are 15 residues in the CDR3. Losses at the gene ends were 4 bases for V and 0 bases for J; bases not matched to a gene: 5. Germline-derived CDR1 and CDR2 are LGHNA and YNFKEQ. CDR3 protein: CASSPSGGPSYEQYF. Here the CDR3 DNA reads TGTGCCAGCAGCCCGAGCGGGGGACCCTCCTACGAGCAGTACTTC.

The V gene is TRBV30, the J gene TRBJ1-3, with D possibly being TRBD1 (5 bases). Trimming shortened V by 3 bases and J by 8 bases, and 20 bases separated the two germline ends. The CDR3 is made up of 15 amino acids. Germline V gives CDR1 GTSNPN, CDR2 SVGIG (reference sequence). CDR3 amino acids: CAWSPKGPSKDTIYF. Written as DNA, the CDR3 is TGTGCCTGGAGCCCAAAGGGGCCCTCCAAGGACACCATATATTTT.

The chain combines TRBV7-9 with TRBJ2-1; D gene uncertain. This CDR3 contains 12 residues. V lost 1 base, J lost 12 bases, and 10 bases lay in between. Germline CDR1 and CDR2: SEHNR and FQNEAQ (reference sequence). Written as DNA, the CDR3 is TGTGCCAGCAGCTTAGAGGGCGGCGTGCAGTTCTTC. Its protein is CASSLEGGVQFF.

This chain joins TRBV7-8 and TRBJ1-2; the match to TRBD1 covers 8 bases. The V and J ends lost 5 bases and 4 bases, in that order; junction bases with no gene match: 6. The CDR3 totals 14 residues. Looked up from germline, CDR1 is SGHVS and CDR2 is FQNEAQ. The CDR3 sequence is CASSRGTGPYGYTF. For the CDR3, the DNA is TGTGCCAGCAGCCGAGGGACAGGACCCTATGGCTACACCTTC.

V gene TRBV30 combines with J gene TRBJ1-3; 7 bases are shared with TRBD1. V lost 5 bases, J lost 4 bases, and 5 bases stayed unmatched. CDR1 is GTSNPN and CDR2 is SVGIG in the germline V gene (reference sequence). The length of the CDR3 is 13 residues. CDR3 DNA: TGTGCCTGGGGGGACAGTGCCGGAAACACCATATATTTT. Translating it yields CAWGDSAGNTIYF.